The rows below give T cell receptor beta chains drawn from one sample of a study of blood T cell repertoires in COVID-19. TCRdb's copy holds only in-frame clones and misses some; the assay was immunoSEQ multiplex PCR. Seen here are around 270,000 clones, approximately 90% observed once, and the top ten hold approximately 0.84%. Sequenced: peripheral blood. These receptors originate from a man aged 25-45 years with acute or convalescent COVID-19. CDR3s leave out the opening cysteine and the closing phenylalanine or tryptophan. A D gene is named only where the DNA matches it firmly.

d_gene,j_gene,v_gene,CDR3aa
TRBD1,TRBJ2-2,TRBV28,ASSLGGWQGDTGELF
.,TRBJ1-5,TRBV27,ASSMFGQPQH
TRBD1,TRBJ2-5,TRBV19,ASSIGQGKGETQY
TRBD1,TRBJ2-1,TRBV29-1,SSRTGASSYNEQF
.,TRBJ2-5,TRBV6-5,ASGRETQY
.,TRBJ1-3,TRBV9,ASSVLDTGNTIY
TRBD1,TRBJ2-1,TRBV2,ASTRGGTGGSEQF
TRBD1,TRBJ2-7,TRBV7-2,ASSSGQGGSDEQY
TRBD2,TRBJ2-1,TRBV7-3,ASSRHGVAGAYNEQF
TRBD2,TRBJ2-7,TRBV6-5,ASGRRGTGGYEQY
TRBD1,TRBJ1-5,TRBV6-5,ASSRTGAYNQPQH
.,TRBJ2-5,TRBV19,ASRARNIQETQY
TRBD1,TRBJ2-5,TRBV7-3,ASSPTGQGRETQY
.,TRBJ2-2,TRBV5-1,ASSLDSVGGPGELF
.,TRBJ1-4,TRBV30,AWSLSLLSNEKLF
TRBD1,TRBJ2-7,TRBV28,ASSPGTGKRGEQY
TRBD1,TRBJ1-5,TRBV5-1,ASSKTGSDQPQH
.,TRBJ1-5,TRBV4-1,ASSQGSGGKPQH
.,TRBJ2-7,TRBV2,ASSRDRAYEQY
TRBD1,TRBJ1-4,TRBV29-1,SVTGENEKLF
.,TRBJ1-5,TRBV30,AWSVGSNQPQH
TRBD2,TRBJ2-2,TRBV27,ASRTSGLANTGELF
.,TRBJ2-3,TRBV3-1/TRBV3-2,ASSQRGRVSTDTQY
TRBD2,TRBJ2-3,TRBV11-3,ASSPIPILAGGGSTQY
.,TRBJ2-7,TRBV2,ASSEAVRYEQY
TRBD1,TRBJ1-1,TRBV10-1,ATRTGINTEAF
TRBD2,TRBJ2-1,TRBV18,ASSPLMTSGIRNEQF
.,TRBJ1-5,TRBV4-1,ASSQPARGAKSQPQH
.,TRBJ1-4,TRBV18,ASSPGLNEKLF
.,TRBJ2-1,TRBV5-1,ASSLNNAGSYNEQF
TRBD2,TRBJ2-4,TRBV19,ASSMNGGGNIQY
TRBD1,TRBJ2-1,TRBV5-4,ASSLSQGAYNEQF
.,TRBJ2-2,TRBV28,ASSLPPRGGANTGELF
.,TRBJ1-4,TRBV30,ACFSGGSGEKLF
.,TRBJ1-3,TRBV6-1,ASSDPVAGGNTIY
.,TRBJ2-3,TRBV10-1,ASSGTSGTDTQY
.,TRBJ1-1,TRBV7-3,ASSLTEYTEAF
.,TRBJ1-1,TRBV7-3,ASSPNRNTEAF
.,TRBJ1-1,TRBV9,ASSEGGYTEAF
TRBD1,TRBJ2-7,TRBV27,ASRSRDRGFYEQY